These 14 T cell receptor beta chains were sequenced from one sample in a study of shared clonotypes between healthy human individuals. Method: immunoSEQ multiplex PCR; TCRdb's copy keeps in-frame clones and lacks some. The profile covers under 1,900,000 clones, with less than 99% appearing a single time and 0.36% taken by the ten largest. The sample consisted of naive CD4+ T cells sorted from blood. Described subset: CD45RA+ positively selected. The receptor source for this set is a man under 40 in good health.

The chain carries TRBV2 and TRBJ2-7, with 8 bases lining up with TRBD1. Germline loops: CDR1 SNHLY, CDR2 FYNNEI. J gave up 3 bases and V 6 bases, and 7 bases lay outside the gene matches. This CDR3 spans 14 amino acids. The CDR3 is CASSGDRISYEQYF. As DNA, the CDR3 is TGTGCCAGCAGCGGGGACAGGATAAGCTACGAGCAGTACTTC.

This rearrangement joins TRBV30 to TRBJ1-1; 8 nucleotides line up with TRBD1. With 4 bases clipped from V and 3 bases from J, the junction kept 1 base outside the gene matches. CDR1 is GTSNPN and CDR2 is SVGIG in the germline V gene (reference sequence). The CDR3 covers 12 residues. The CDR3 loop reads CAWNRGDTEAFF. The CDR3 DNA reads TGTGCCTGGAACAGGGGGGACACTGAAGCTTTCTTT.

The rearrangement uses TRBV19 and TRBJ1-2; D ambiguous. The CDR3 has 12 residues. Germline V gene data show CDR1 as LNHDA and CDR2 as SQIVND (reference sequence). Trimming removed 8 bases at V and 9 bases at J, with 16 bases between. DNA for the CDR3: TGTGCCAGTTCTCCTACCCCGGGCAGCTACACCTTC. Its protein is CASSPTPGSYTF.

This clone was observed once. Other DNA sequences within the sample encode an identical CDR3. The rearrangement uses TRBV18 and TRBJ1-1; tentative D call: TRBD1 (6 bases). This CDR3 is 12 amino acids long. The germline gives CDR1 KGHSH, CDR2 LQKENI. With 2 bases removed from V and 8 bases from J, the gap between germline ends came to 9 bases. CDR3 sequence reads: CASSPSGTEAFF. DNA for the CDR3: TGTGCCAGCTCACCATCCGGGACAGAAGCTTTCTTT.

The gene calls are TRBV7-8 and TRBJ2-2; D possibly corresponds to TRBD2 (5 bases). Trimming cost V 4 bases and J 7 bases, with 16 bases left between them. The germline V gene has CDR1 SGHVS and CDR2 FQNEAQ. The CDR3 extends over 15 amino acids. Written as DNA, the CDR3 is TGTGCCAGCAGCTACGGGGAGCCGACGGGCGGGGAGCTGTTTTTT. It specifies CASSYGEPTGGELFF.

In nucleotides, the CDR3 is TGTGCCAGCAGTCGCGCGGTGGCCTACGAGCAGTACTTC. Encoded protein: CASSRAVAYEQYF. The V call is TRBV6-5, the J call TRBJ2-7; no firm D call. CDR3 length equals 13 residues. Trimming took 5 bases from V and 2 from J, leaving 10 bases between them. CDR1 and CDR2 (germline): MNHEY, SVGAGI.

The V gene is TRBV25-1, the J gene TRBJ2-7; D is possibly TRBD1 (8 bases). The CDR3 is made up of 14 amino acids. V lost 8 bases to trimming and J lost 2 bases, with 16 bases between them. Germline V lookup: CDR1 MGHDK, CDR2 SYGVNS. CDR3 sequence (DNA): TGTGCCAGCCGGGGGGACAGGTCTACCTACGAGCAGTACTTC. This translates into CASRGDRSTYEQYF.

J is TRBJ2-1 and V is TRBV15; the D gene is possibly TRBD1 (6 bases). There are 16 residues in the CDR3. Germline V CDR1 and CDR2: LNHNV, YYDKDF (reference sequence). The V end lost 3 bases, the J end lost 9 bases, and 21 bases lay between the germline ends. The CDR3 region is CATSSTTAEGVGEQFF. CDR3 bases: TGTGCCACCAGCAGCACCACAGCAGAGGGGGTTGGTGAGCAGTTCTTC.

This clone was recorded only once. J is TRBJ2-6 and V is TRBV18, with a weak D call TRBD1 (6 bases). CDR3 length: 18 residues. Per the germline V gene, CDR1 is KGHSH and CDR2 is LQKENI. V was shortened by 6 bases and J by 1 base, with 19 bases between the two germline ends. In nucleotides, the CDR3 is TGTGCCAGCTCTGGTACGACAGGCTCCACATCTGGGGCCAACGTCCTGACTTTC. Translated, it gives CASSGTTGSTSGANVLTF. Variable domain in full (rest from reference TRBV18 and TRBJ2-6): NAGVMQNPRHLVRRRGQEARLRCSPMKGHSHVYWYRQLPEEGLKFMVYLQKENIIDESGMPKERFSAEFPKEGPSILRIQQVVRGDSAAYFCASSGTTGSTSGANVLTFGAGSRLTVL.

The chain has TRBV7-2 and TRBJ1-2; D uncertain. Germline lookup yields CDR1 SGHTA and CDR2 FQGNSA. The CDR3 loop spans 13 amino acids. Trimming stripped 2 bases from V and 6 bases from J, with 10 bases between. CDR3 sequence: CASSLREVNGYTF. The DNA for the CDR3 is TGTGCCAGCAGCTTACGAGAGGTTAATGGCTACACCTTC.

The V call is TRBV28, the J call TRBJ2-7; 8 positions match TRBD2. The CDR3 is made up of 14 amino acids. Germline V CDR1 and CDR2: MDHEN, SYDVKM. Trimming at V came to 10 bases and at J to 1 base, leaving 9 bases not matched to a gene. The CDR3, as DNA: TGTGCCACCTCGACTGCGGGGGGATCCTACGAGCAGTACTTC. It is translated as CATSTAGGSYEQYF.

This chain uses TRBV10-3 with TRBJ2-5; 7 nucleotides line up with TRBD1. The CDR3 is 14 residues long. The V gene end was trimmed by 6 bases and the J gene end by 1 base; junction bases not matched to a gene: 5. Germline-derived CDR1 and CDR2 are ENHRY and SYGVKD. CDR3 residues: CAIRRDRRQETQYF. As DNA, the CDR3 is TGTGCCATCAGGAGGGACAGACGCCAAGAGACCCAGTACTTC.

This clone was counted a single time. This chain links TRBV28 with TRBJ2-3; TRBD2 agrees at 7 bases. The CDR3 length is 12 residues. V trimming: 4 bases; J trimming: 10 bases; junction bases outside the gene matches: 5. CDR1 MDHEN and CDR2 SYDVKM come from the germline V gene. The CDR3 loop reads CASSSLAASQYF. The DNA of the CDR3 is TGTGCCAGCAGTTCCCTAGCGGCTTCGCAGTATTTT.

The V gene is TRBV2, the J gene TRBJ2-3, with 7 bases identical to TRBD1. V lost 2 bases to trimming and J lost 5 bases; unmatched junction nucleotides: 4. CDR3 size: 14 residues. Germline V CDR1 and CDR2: SNHLY, FYNNEI. Here the CDR3 DNA reads TGTGCCAGCAGTGAACGAGGGGGCGGAGATACGCAGTATTTT. Protein: CASSERGGGDTQYF.